The 23 T cell receptor beta chains below were found in one sample sequenced in a study of blood T cell repertoires in COVID-19 (TCRdb year 2020). Libraries came from the immunoSEQ multiplex PCR assay. Held by TCRdb, this immuneACCESS table contains in-frame sequences only and omits some clones. Under half of the omission traces to an unresolved V gene where checked; the cause of the rest is unknown. For this sample there are about 130,000 clones; roughly 90% appear just once. About 17% of the sample goes to the ten largest clones. Sequencing was performed on peripheral blood. Every receptor here comes from a man aged 50 to 60 with active or convalescent COVID-19.

CDR3 loop: CASSLQINEKLFF. CDR3 coding DNA: TGTGCCAGCAGCCTCCAGATTAATGAAAAACTGTTTTTT. V gene TRBV28 combines with J gene TRBJ1-4; unclear D gene. The CDR3 has 13 amino acids. Looked up from germline, CDR1 is MDHEN and CDR2 is SYDVKM. V shed 6 bases and J shed 4 bases, with 9 bases lying between them.

The J gene is TRBJ2-1, the V gene TRBV24-1, with 10 bases identical to TRBD2. The ends lost 1 base at V and 5 bases at J; junction bases unmatched: 7. The CDR3 extends over 17 amino acids. The V gene's germline CDR1 is KGHDR and CDR2 SFDVKD. This CDR3 reads CATSDFSGLAADNEQFF. The DNA for the CDR3 is TGTGCCACCAGTGATTTCTCCGGACTAGCGGCAGACAATGAGCAGTTCTTC.

The V gene is TRBV18, the J gene TRBJ2-7, with 9 bases identical to TRBD2. Germline V gene data show CDR1 as KGHSH and CDR2 as LQKENI. The CDR3 extends over 15 amino acids. The J segment lost 1 base and the V segment lost 4 bases, leaving 5 bases of the junction unmatched. CDR3 DNA sequence: TGTGCCAGCTCACTCCCGGGACTAGCTTCCTACGAGCAGTACTTC. Translating it yields CASSLPGLASYEQYF.

The chain couples TRBV3-1 (or the pseudogene TRBV3-2) to TRBJ2-7; 9 bases are shared with TRBD1. Germline V gene lookup returns CDR1 LGHDT and CDR2 YNNKEL (reference sequence). This CDR3 has 15 residues. V lost 3 bases, J lost 3 bases, and 6 bases stayed unmatched. Here the CDR3 DNA reads TGTGCCAGCAGCCAGACGGGGGACAGGGTCTACGAGCAGTACTTC. It codes for CASSQTGDRVYEQYF.

The V call is TRBV6-6, the J call TRBJ2-7, with 12 bases aligning to TRBD2. Trimming cost V 5 bases and J 5 bases; bases outside gene matches: 16. The germline V gene encodes CDR1 MNHNY and CDR2 SVGAGI (reference sequence). The CDR3 runs to 18 residues. The CDR3 DNA follows: TGTGCCAGCAGTCGTTGGCCAACCCTAGCGGGAGGGCCGGACGAGCAGTACTTC. Its translation is CASSRWPTLAGGPDEQYF.

In its sample, this clone was seen once. The V call is TRBV18, the J call TRBJ2-2; 7 bases match TRBD1. Trimming took 5 bases from V and 0 from J; bases not matched to a gene: 3. Germline V gene sequence: CDR1 KGHSH, CDR2 LQKENI. The CDR3 is 15 amino acids. The CDR3 DNA follows: TGTGCCAGCTCAACCGGGACAGCGAACACCGGGGAGCTGTTTTTT. Protein sequence: CASSTGTANTGELFF.

The chain is built from TRBV4-2 and TRBJ1-2, with D unresolved. The CDR3 sequence is 15 residues long. The V gene lost 0 bases and the J gene lost 5 bases, with 13 bases spanning the gap. Germline V gives CDR1 LGHNA, CDR2 YNFKEQ. DNA of the CDR3: TGTGCCAGCAGCCAAGATATACAGAATCTTTATGGCTACACCTTC. Its protein product is CASSQDIQNLYGYTF.

V usage is TRBV6-5 and J usage is TRBJ1-4; 8 nucleotides agree with TRBD1. V dropped 6 bases and J dropped 4; count of bases not matched to a gene: 4. The CDR3 has 14 residues. From germline, CDR1 is MNHEY and CDR2 SVGAGI. The CDR3 spells CASSSTGGNEKLFF. The CDR3 DNA is TGTGCCAGCAGCTCCACAGGGGGTAATGAAAAACTGTTTTTT.

The chain recombines TRBV19 with TRBJ2-7, with TRBD1 as a possible D gene (6 bases). Trimming stripped 1 base from V and 6 bases from J, with 28 bases between. Germline V CDR1 and CDR2: LNHDA, SQIVND (reference sequence). This CDR3 spans 19 amino acids. The chain's CDR3 is CASSIASFTGFGGKAEQYF. The CDR3 nucleotides read TGTGCCAGTAGTATAGCATCCTTTACAGGGTTCGGCGGTAAGGCCGAGCAGTACTTC.

J is TRBJ2-2 and V is TRBV7-8, with D unclear. The CDR3 has 15 residues. Trimming took 5 bases from V and 4 from J, leaving 14 bases between them. Germline V CDR1 and CDR2: SGHVS, FQNEAQ. CDR3 region: CASSEIQVFTGELFF. CDR3 in DNA: TGTGCCAGCAGCGAAATTCAGGTTTTCACCGGGGAGCTGTTTTTT.

In DNA form, the CDR3 reads TGTGCCAGCTCACGTGAAGGGGCTGGCTACACCTTC. It yields the protein CASSREGAGYTF. V usage is TRBV18 and J usage is TRBJ1-2; possible D gene TRBD1, 5 bases. This CDR3 contains 12 residues. CDR1 KGHSH and CDR2 LQKENI come from the germline V gene. Between the trimmed V and J ends, which lost 4 bases and 7 bases, there was a span of 10 bases.

The chain has TRBV18 and TRBJ2-1, with 9 bases aligning to TRBD2. Germline V gene data show CDR1 as KGHSH and CDR2 as LQKENI. V shed 3 bases and J 0 bases; nucleotides not matched to a gene: 6. The CDR3 totals 17 residues. The CDR3 coding sequence is TGTGCCAGCTCACCTGTAGCGGGGGAAAGCTCCTACAATGAGCAGTTCTTC. Translating gives CASSPVAGESSYNEQFF.

V usage is TRBV19 and J usage is TRBJ1-6; D not certain. The CDR3 loop spans 14 amino acids. Per the germline V gene, CDR1 is LNHDA and CDR2 is SQIVND (reference sequence). Deletions cut 3 bases from V and 7 bases from J, with 10 bases between. CDR3 loop: CASSMRQRNSPLHF. CDR3 DNA sequence: TGTGCCAGTAGTATGAGGCAGCGCAATTCACCCCTCCACTTT.

This sequence joins TRBV28 and TRBJ1-4, with D unclear. CDR3 length: 14 residues. Germline V gene data show CDR1 as MDHEN and CDR2 as SYDVKM. V was pared by 2 bases and J by 4 bases, with 8 bases between. The CDR3 coding sequence is TGTGCCAGCAGTTTAATACAGATTAATGAAAAACTGTTTTTT. Amino acid sequence: CASSLIQINEKLFF.

The chain carries TRBV7-2 and TRBJ2-1, with 11 bases fitting TRBD2. CDR1 and CDR2 from the germline V gene are SGHTA and FQGNSA. With V trimmed by 5 bases and J by 4 bases, 7 bases remained unmatched. This CDR3 contains 16 residues. The DNA for the CDR3 is TGTGCCAGCAGCCGGTCCGGGACTAGCGGTTACAATGAGCAGTTCTTC. Protein sequence: CASSRSGTSGYNEQFF.

The count of this clone is one. The chain combines TRBV5-4 with TRBJ1-1; D uncertain. Germline CDR1 SGHNT, CDR2 YYREEE (reference sequence). The CDR3 consists of 14 residues. V lost 4 bases, J lost 0 bases, and 10 bases lay in between. CDR3 loop: CASSMAGMNTEAFF. Here the CDR3 DNA reads TGTGCCAGCAGCATGGCGGGAATGAACACTGAAGCTTTCTTT.

The rearrangement uses TRBV18 and TRBJ2-7; 8 nucleotides line up with TRBD1. V lost 0 bases, J lost 5 bases, and 6 bases stayed unmatched. Germline loops: CDR1 KGHSH, CDR2 LQKENI. This CDR3 spans 15 amino acids. CDR3 DNA sequence: TGTGCCAGCTCACCACCGTCTGGACAGGGAAACGAGCAGTACTTC. Amino acid sequence: CASSPPSGQGNEQYF. The complete variable domain, with remaining parts taken from reference TRBV18 and TRBJ2-7, reads NAGVMQNPRHLVRRRGQEARLRCSPMKGHSHVYWYRQLPEEGLKFMVYLQKENIIDESGMPKERFSAEFPKEGPSILRIQQVVRGDSAAYFCASSPPSGQGNEQYFGPGTRLTVT.

CDR3 loop: CASRPGGEQYF. In DNA, the CDR3 is TGTGCCAGTAGGCCAGGGGGCGAGCAGTACTTC. The rearrangement links TRBV19 to TRBJ2-7, with TRBD1 matching 7 bases. V was pared by 6 bases and J by 6 bases, with 2 bases of the junction left unmatched. The CDR3 is 11 residues long. Per germline, CDR1 LNHDA and CDR2 SQIVND (reference sequence).

V gene TRBV13 combines with J gene TRBJ2-3; D gene ambiguous. With 4 bases removed from V and 2 bases from J, the gap between germline ends came to 16 bases. This CDR3 comprises 16 residues. Germline V CDR1 and CDR2: PRHDT, FYEKMQ (reference sequence). CDR3 residues: CASSSRSGASTDTQYF. The CDR3 region has the DNA TGTGCCAGCAGCTCCCGTTCTGGAGCCTCCACAGATACGCAGTATTTT.

The chain recombines TRBV3-1 (or the pseudogene TRBV3-2) with TRBJ2-3; 10 nucleotides agree with TRBD1. Germline V gene data show CDR1 as LGHDT and CDR2 as YNNKEL (reference sequence). The V gene end was trimmed by 4 bases and the J gene end by 2 bases; junction bases not matched to a gene: 6. This CDR3 has 16 amino acids. The CDR3 DNA follows: TGTGCCAGCAGCCTCCGACAGGGGGCTTACACAGATACGCAGTATTTT. The encoded protein is CASSLRQGAYTDTQYF.

The chain carries TRBV6-1 and TRBJ1-2; the match to TRBD1 covers 7 bases. Trimming at V came to 1 base and at J to 4 bases, leaving 6 bases not matched to a gene. This CDR3 is built from 15 residues. Germline V gene lookup returns CDR1 MNHNS and CDR2 SASEGT. The CDR3 region is CASSEVKQGIYGYTF. In DNA, the CDR3 is TGTGCCAGCAGTGAAGTTAAACAGGGGATCTATGGCTACACCTTC.

The DNA of the CDR3 is TGTGCCAGTAGTATGCAGGCAGACTACGAGCAGTACTTC. Protein: CASSMQADYEQYF. The chain carries TRBV19 and TRBJ2-7; D is ambiguous. V lost 3 bases to trimming and J lost 3 bases, with 9 bases between them. The CDR3 has 13 amino acids. The germline gives CDR1 LNHDA, CDR2 SQIVND (reference sequence).

This chain links TRBV2 with TRBJ2-7, with D possibly matching TRBD1 (7 bases). The germline CDR1 and CDR2 sequences are SNHLY and FYNNEI. This CDR3 has 15 amino acids. V lost 6 bases and J 6 bases, leaving 21 bases between the germline ends. This chain's CDR3 is CASSRTETGTGEQYF. The CDR3 DNA is TGTGCCAGCAGCCGTACCGAGACAGGGACTGGCGAGCAGTACTTC. The full variable domain, its missing parts supplied by reference TRBV2 and TRBJ2-7, is EPEVTQTPSHQVTQMGQEVILRCVPISNHLYFYWYRQILGQKVEFLVSFYNNEISEKSEIFDDQFSVERPDGSNFTLKIRSTKLEDSAMYFCASSRTETGTGEQYFGPGTRLTVT.